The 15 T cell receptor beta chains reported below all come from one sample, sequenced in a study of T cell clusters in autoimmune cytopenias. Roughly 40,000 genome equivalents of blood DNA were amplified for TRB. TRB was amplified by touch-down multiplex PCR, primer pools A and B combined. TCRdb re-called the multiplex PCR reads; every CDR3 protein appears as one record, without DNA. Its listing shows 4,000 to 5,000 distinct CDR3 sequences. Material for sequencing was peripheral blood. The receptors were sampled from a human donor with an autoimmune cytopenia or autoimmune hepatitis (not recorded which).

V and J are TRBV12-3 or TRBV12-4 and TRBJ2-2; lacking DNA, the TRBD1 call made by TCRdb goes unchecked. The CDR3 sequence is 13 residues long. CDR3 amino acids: CASSLWATGELFF.

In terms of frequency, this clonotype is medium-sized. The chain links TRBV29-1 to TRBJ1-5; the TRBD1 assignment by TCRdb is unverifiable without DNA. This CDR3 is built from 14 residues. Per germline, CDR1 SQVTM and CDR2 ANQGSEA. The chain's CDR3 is CSVRTGASNQPQHF.

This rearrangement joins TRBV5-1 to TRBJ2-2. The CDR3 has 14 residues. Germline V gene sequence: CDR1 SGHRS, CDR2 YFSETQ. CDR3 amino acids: CASSFTSLGGELFF.

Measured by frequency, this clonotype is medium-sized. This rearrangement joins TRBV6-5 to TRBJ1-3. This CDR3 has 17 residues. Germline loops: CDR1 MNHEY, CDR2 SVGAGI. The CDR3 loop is CASSYSAGLVSGNTIYF.

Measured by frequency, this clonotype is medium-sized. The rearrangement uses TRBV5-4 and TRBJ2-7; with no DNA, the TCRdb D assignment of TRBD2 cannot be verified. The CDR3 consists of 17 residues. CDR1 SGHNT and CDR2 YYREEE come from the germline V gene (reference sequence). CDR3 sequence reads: CASSLGVGDSSSYEQYF.

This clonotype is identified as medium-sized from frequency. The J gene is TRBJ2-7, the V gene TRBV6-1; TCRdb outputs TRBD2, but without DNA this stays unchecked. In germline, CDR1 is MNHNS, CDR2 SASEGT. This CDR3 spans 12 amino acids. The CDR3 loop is CASSDREGKQYF.

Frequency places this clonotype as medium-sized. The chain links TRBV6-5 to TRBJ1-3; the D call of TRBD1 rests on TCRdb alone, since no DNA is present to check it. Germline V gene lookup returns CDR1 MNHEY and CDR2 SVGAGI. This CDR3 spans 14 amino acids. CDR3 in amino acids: CASSDGQGIDTIYF.

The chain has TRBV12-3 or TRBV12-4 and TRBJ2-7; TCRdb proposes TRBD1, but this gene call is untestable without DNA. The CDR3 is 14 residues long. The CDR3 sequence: CASSKGQGSYEQYF.

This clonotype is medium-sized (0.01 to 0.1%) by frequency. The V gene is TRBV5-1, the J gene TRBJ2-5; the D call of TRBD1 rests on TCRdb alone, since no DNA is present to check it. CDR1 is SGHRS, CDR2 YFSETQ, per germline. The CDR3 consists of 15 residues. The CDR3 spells CASSSVVPGQETQYF. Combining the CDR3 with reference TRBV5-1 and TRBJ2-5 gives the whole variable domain KAGVTQTPRYLIKTRGQQVTLSCSPISGHRSVSWYQQTPGQGLQFLFEYFSETQRNKGNFPGRFSGRQFSNSRSEMNVSTLELGDSALYLCASSSVVPGQETQYFGPGTRLLVL.

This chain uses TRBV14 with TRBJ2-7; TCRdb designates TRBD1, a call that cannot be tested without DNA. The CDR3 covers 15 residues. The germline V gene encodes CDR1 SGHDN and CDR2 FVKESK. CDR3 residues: CASSQGITGTYEQYF. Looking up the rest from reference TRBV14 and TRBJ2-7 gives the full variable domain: EAGVTQFPSHSVIEKGQTVTLRCDPISGHDNLYWYRRVMGKEIKFLLHFVKESKQDESGMPNNRFLAERTGGTYSTLKVQPAELEDSGVYFCASSQGITGTYEQYFGPGTRLTVT.

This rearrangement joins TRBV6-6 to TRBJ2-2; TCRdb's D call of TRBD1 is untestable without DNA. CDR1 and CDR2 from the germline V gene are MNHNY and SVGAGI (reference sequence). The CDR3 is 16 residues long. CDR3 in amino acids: CASSYGVRGNTGELFF.

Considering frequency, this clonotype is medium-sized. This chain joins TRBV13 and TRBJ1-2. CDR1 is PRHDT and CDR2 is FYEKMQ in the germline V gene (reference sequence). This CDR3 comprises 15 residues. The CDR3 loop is CASSLKDRKAEGYTF.

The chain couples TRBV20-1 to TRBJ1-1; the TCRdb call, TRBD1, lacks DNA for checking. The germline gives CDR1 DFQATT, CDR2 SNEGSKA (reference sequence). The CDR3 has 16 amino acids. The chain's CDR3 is CSASSAFRVEGTEAFF.

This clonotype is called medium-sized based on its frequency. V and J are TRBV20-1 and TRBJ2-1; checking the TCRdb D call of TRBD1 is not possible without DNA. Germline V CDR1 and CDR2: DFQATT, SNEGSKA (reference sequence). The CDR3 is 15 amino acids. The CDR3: CSAPLGGGQNNEQFF.

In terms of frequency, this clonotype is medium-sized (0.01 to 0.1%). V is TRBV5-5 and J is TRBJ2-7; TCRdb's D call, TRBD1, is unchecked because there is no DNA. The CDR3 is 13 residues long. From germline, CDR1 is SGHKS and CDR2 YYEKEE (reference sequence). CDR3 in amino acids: CASSTTGIHEQYF.